The text below deals with one TCR beta chain. V trimming: 6 bases; J trimming: 2 bases; junction bases outside the gene matches: 5. This CDR3 is built from 17 residues. Germline V gives CDR1 MDHEN, CDR2 SYDVKM. A second PCR of about 7 to 11 cycles used a sample-barcoded 5' primer and a J-beta primer mix. Per-sample output comprised a minimum of 2.5 million paired-end reads containing CDR3. TCRdb reprocessed the 5' RACE reads with MiXCR, giving one entry per CDR3 protein. The sample yields some 920,000 distinct CDR3 sequences, roughly half seen once. This sample was taken from a study of blood T cells in healthy people across ages. Overall study context: With template switching, about one barcoded beta molecule was captured per two T cells.

Per sample, a minimum of 6 million PBMCs were isolated. The amount of total RNA extracted per sample was at least 5.5 micrograms. The sample was blood. V gene TRBV28 combines with J gene TRBJ2-6; 12 bases match TRBD2. This receptor was identified in a woman aged 60 to 75 in good health. This CDR3 reads CASRLTSGSTGANVLTF. As DNA, the CDR3 is TGTGCCAGCAGGTTGACTAGCGGGAGTACTGGGGCCAACGTCCTGACTTTC.